This is a list of T cell receptor beta chains from one sample in a study of T cell responses to AZD1222 COVID-19 vaccine. The assay was immunoSEQ multiplex PCR, and TCRdb's table has in-frame clones only and misses some. The sample yields around 120,000 clones, 75% to 85% seen once. The sequenced sample was peripheral blood, obtained 28 days after the second AZD1222 dose. These receptors were taken from an adult who received the AZD1222 COVID-19 vaccine. Both conserved end residues are trimmed from each CDR3.

v_call	cdr3_length	j_call	cdr3_aa
TRBV6-4	12	TRBJ1-4	ASSATRAGEKLF
TRBV27	11	TRBJ1-5	ASSFAEDQPQH
TRBV11-2	9	TRBJ2-7	ASSLVSEQY
TRBV21-1	13	TRBJ1-3	AIPFRTDSGNTIY
TRBV4-2	12	TRBJ2-5	ASSQAGPGSAQY
TRBV19	13	TRBJ1-2	ASSTVGYTANGYT
TRBV7-2	14	TRBJ2-2	ASSLAGGGNTGELF
TRBV5-1	14	TRBJ2-1	ASSPGLAPLYNEQF
TRBV27	13	TRBJ2-2	ASSLWPGVPGELF
TRBV5-6	13	TRBJ1-6	ASSLSGTGNSPLH
TRBV27	16	TRBJ2-3	ASSLSPPGLKRADTQY
TRBV5-1	16	TRBJ1-6	ASSFRTETSSYNSPLH
TRBV7-9	12	TRBJ2-1	ASSWLVWGSKKF
TRBV4-3	16	TRBJ2-1	ASSQVAPGPSSYNEQF
TRBV7-2	14	TRBJ1-3	ASSLSPGISGNTIY
TRBV6-5	12	TRBJ2-5	ASSSSGGEKTQY
TRBV2	12	TRBJ2-2	ASIGQGNTGELF
TRBV9	14	TRBJ2-3	ASSPSFTWGTDTQY
TRBV11-3	11	TRBJ2-1	ASSSGAWNEQF
TRBV6-2/TRBV6-3	13	TRBJ2-2	ASSYSGQQTGELF
TRBV19	12	TRBJ2-7	ASSISPSGYEQY
TRBV6-2/TRBV6-3	12	TRBJ2-5	ASSYSSFGETQY
TRBV24-1	14	TRBJ2-7	ATSDPARTGDYEQY
TRBV7-9	13	TRBJ1-2	ASSLADRANYGYT
TRBV5-6	13	TRBJ2-1	ASSPGLAGGTEQF
TRBV24-1	13	TRBJ1-6	ANPGYPPYNSPLH
TRBV28	19	TRBJ1-6	ASSRLDQGNTYGSDNSPLH
TRBV4-3	16	TRBJ2-2	ASSQERAVGLNTGELF
TRBV18	11	TRBJ1-5	ASSPQGNQPQH
TRBV7-2	12	TRBJ1-2	ASSLRGDGLLDT
TRBV4-1	13	TRBJ1-2	ASSARQGANYGYT
TRBV4-1	10	TRBJ1-2	ASSQTGYGYT
TRBV6-1	14	TRBJ1-5	ASSDIHRQFYQPQH
TRBV7-6	19	TRBJ2-6	ASSLGRKTSGGLSGANVLT
TRBV28	12	TRBJ1-5	ASSFIRDNQPQH
TRBV5-1	12	TRBJ1-5	ASSLDRGGQPQH
TRBV10-2	13	TRBJ1-2	ASSRGGGSNYGYT